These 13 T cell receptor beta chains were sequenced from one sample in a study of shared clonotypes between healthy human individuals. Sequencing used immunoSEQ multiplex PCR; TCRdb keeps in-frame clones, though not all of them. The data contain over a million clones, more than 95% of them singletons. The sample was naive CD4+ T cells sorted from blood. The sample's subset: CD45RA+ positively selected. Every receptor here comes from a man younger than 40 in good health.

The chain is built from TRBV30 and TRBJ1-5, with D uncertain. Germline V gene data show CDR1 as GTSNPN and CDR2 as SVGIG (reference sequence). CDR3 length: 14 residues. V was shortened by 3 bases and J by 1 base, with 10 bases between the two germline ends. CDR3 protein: CAWRKGASNQPQHF. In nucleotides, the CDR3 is TGTGCCTGGAGGAAGGGTGCGAGCAATCAGCCCCAGCATTTT.

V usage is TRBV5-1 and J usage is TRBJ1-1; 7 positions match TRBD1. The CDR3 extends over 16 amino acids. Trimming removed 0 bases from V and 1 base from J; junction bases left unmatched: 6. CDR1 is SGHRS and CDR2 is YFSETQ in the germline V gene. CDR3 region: CASSLVSGQRNTEAFF. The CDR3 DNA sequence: TGCGCCAGCAGCTTGGTTTCGGGACAGAGGAACACTGAAGCTTTCTTT.

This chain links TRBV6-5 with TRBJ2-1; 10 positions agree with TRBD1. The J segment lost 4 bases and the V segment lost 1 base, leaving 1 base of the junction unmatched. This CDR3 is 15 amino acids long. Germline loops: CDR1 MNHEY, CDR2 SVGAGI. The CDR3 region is CASSYWDRGYNEQFF. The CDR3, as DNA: TGTGCCAGCAGTTACTGGGACAGGGGTTACAATGAGCAGTTCTTC.

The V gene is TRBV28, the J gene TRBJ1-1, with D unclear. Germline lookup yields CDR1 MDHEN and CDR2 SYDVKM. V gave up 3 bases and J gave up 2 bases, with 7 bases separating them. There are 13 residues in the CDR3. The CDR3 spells CASSFLQNTEAFF. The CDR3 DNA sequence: TGTGCCAGCAGTTTTTTACAAAACACTGAAGCTTTCTTT.

CDR3 loop: CAWSVAGYPYEQYF. CDR3 coding DNA: TGTGCCTGGAGTGTTGCAGGGTATCCCTACGAGCAGTACTTC. This chain uses TRBV30 with TRBJ2-7, with D possibly being TRBD1 (5 bases). This CDR3 contains 14 residues. V lost 0 bases and J 2 bases, leaving 11 bases between the germline ends. CDR1 and CDR2 (germline): GTSNPN, SVGIG (reference sequence).

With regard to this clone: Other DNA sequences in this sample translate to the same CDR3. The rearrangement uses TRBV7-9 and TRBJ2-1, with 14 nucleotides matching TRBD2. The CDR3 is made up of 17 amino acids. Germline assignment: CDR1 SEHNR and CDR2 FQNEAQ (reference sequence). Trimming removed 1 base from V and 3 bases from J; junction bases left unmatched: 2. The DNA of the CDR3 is TGTGCCAGCAGCTTAGGGGGACTAGCGGGGGACTACAATGAGCAGTTCTTC. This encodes CASSLGGLAGDYNEQFF.

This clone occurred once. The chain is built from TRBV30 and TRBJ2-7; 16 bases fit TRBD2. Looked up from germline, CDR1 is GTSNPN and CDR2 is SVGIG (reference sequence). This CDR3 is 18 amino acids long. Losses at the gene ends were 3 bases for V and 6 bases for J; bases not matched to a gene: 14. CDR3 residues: CAWSPGTSGRAGGLEQYF. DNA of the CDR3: TGTGCCTGGAGCCCCGGGACTAGCGGGAGGGCCGGGGGGCTCGAGCAGTACTTC.

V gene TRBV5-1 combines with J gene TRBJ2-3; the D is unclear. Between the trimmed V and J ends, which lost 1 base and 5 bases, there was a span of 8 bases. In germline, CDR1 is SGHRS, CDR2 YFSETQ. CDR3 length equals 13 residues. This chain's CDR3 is CASSLTKGDTQYF. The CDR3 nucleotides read TGCGCCAGCAGCTTGACCAAGGGAGATACGCAGTATTTT.

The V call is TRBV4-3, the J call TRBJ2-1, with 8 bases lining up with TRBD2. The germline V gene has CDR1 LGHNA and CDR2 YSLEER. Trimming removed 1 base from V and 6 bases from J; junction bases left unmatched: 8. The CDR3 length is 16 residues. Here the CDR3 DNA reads TGCGCCAGCAGCCAAGGAGCGGGAGAGGGCTCCAATGAGCAGTTCTTC. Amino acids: CASSQGAGEGSNEQFF.

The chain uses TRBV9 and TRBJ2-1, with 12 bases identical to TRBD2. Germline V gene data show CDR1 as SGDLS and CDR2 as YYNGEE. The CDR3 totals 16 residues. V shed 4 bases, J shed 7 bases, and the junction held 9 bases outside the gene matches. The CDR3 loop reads CASSLTGTSGRNEQFF. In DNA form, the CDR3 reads TGTGCCAGCAGCTTGACCGGGACTAGCGGGCGGAATGAGCAGTTCTTC. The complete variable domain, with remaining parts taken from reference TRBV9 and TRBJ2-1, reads DSGVTQTPKHLITATGQRVTLRCSPRSGDLSVYWYQQSLDQGLQFLIQYYNGEERAKGNILERFSAQQFPDLHSELNLSSLELGDSALYFCASSLTGTSGRNEQFFGPGTRLTVL.

The CDR3: CASSYSGAETQYF. CDR3 DNA sequence: TGTGCCAGCAGTTACTCCGGGGCTGAGACCCAGTACTTC. The chain links TRBV6-6 to TRBJ2-5; tentatively, D is TRBD1 or TRBD2 (5 bases each). The CDR3 is made up of 13 amino acids. The germline V gene encodes CDR1 MNHNY and CDR2 SVGAGI (reference sequence). Trimming removed 0 bases at V and 5 bases at J, with 7 bases between.

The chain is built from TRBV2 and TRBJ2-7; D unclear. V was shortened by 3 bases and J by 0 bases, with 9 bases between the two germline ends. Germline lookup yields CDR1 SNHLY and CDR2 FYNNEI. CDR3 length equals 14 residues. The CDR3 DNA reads TGTGCCAGCAGTGACAGTTTCCTCTCCTACGAGCAGTACTTC. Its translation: CASSDSFLSYEQYF.

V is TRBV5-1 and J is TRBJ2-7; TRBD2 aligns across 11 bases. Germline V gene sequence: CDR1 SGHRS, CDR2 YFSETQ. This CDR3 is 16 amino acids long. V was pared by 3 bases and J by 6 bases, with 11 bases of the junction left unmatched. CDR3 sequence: CASSWKPGLADTEQYF. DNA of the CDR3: TGCGCCAGCAGCTGGAAACCGGGACTAGCGGATACCGAGCAGTACTTC.